The clone carrying this T cell receptor beta chain was observed a few times. Its target is not known. These data originate in a study of cytomegalovirus exposure and HLA in healthy donors. V was trimmed by 5 bases and J by 5 bases, leaving 19 bases between them. CDR1 and CDR2 (germline): SGHNT, YYREEE (reference sequence). This CDR3 is built from 16 residues. Whole-study findings and limits: Many donors carried some public TCRs, although rarity characterized most TCR sequences. Some V segments, TRBV6-2 and TRBV6-3 among them, were indistinguishable and were therefore excluded.

The PCR made use of 60 Vbeta and 13 Jbeta primers. Assay: immunoSEQ multiplex PCR; the TCRdb copy retains only in-frame clones and omits some. This table has roughly 220,000 clones, around 85% appearing once. Sequencing was carried out using PBMCs. V usage is TRBV5-4 and J usage is TRBJ2-2; tentative D call: TRBD2 (6 bases). This clonotype was sampled from a man aged 45-60 years in good health and CMV-seronegative. The CDR3 nucleotides read TGTGCCAGCAGAGGGGAGGCAACCGGAAGGACCGGGGAGCTGTTTTTT. This codes for CASRGEATGRTGELFF.